This is a list of T cell receptor beta chains from one sample in a study of blood T cell repertoires in COVID-19. The assay was immunoSEQ multiplex PCR, and TCRdb's table has in-frame clones only and misses some. This sample has roughly 150,000 clones, with more than 70% found just once. Material for sequencing was PBMCs or T cells enriched from blood (not recorded which). Receptors originate from a man between 60 and 70 years old who had recovered from COVID-19. Each CDR3 is given with its conserved first and last residue. The D gene is left open where the match is weak. Where a row states a size, it is once, few, many or the class of an expanded clone; other rows omit it.

D	size	V	J	DNA	CDR3
-	-	TRBV30	TRBJ2-6	TGTGCCTGGGAGAGGGAGGCTGGGGCCAACGTCCTGACTTTC	CAWEREAGANVLTF
-	-	TRBV18	TRBJ1-5	TGTGCCAGCTCACCACCGTTGGCAGGCAATCAGCCCCAGCATTTT	CASSPPLAGNQPQHF
TRBD2	few	TRBV7-9	TRBJ2-1	TGTGCCAGCAGCCCACGAGGCGGGAGCTCCTACAATGAGCAGTTCTTC	CASSPRGGSSYNEQFF
TRBD1	once	TRBV14	TRBJ2-5	TGTGCCAGCAGCCAAGGACAGGGGCCTCTAGGTACCCAGTACTTC	CASSQGQGPLGTQYF
-	few	TRBV4-1	TRBJ2-3	TGCGCCAGCAGCCTTCTCGGCGGGGAGGATACGCAGTATTTT	CASSLLGGEDTQYF
-	-	TRBV4-2	TRBJ1-1	TGTGCCAGCAGCCAAGATCGTGGCGCGGGCACTGAAGCTTTCTTT	CASSQDRGAGTEAFF
-	-	TRBV6-2/TRBV6-3	TRBJ2-7	TGTGCCAGCAGTGGGCTGCAGGGTTCGGTCTACGAGCAGTACTTC	CASSGLQGSVYEQYF
TRBD2	once	TRBV5-1	TRBJ2-3	TGCGCCAGCAGCTTGGAGCGGGGGGCAGATACGCAGTATTTT	CASSLERGADTQYF
-	many	TRBV7-9	TRBJ1-1	TGTGCCAGCAGTCTAACAGGGGAAGCTTTCTTT	CASSLTGEAFF
-	once	TRBV27	TRBJ1-6	TGTGCCAGCGCAGACAGATTTAATTCACCCCTCCACTTT	CASADRFNSPLHF
-	-	TRBV19	TRBJ1-1	TGTGCCACCGGACAGTCGGACCTCGTGGGTGTTGGCACTGAAGCTTTCTTT	CATGQSDLVGVGTEAFF
TRBD1	-	TRBV19	TRBJ1-1	TGTGCCAGTAGCGGACAGGGGTTGGCTGAAGCTTTCTTT	CASSGQGLAEAFF
-	-	TRBV2	TRBJ2-7	TGTGCCAGCCTGCGGGCAGTCGAGCAGTACTTC	CASLRAVEQYF
-	-	TRBV6-5	TRBJ2-7	TGTGCCAGCAGTTACTACCGGGACTCTGTCTACGAGCAGTACTTC	CASSYYRDSVYEQYF
TRBD1	-	TRBV27	TRBJ2-1	TGTGCCAGCACTCAGACAGGGCTGAATGAGCAGTTCTTC	CASTQTGLNEQFF
TRBD1	-	TRBV3-1/TRBV3-2	TRBJ1-6	TGTGCCAGCACCCTCGACAGGGGAGGCTCACCCCTCCACTTT	CASTLDRGGSPLHF
-	few	TRBV28	TRBJ2-3	TGTGCCAGCAGTGCTCTGGACACTCTTTTCCCCCTCCCAGATACGCAGTATTTT	CASSALDTLFPLPDTQYF
TRBD1	-	TRBV19	TRBJ1-2	TGTGCCAGTAGCTGGGACAGGCTCCAAGGCTACACCTTC	CASSWDRLQGYTF
-	-	TRBV10-1	TRBJ1-2	TGCGCCAGCACCCCGGGACTCCACTATGGCTACACCTTC	CASTPGLHYGYTF
TRBD1	-	TRBV5-8	TRBJ1-6	TGTGCCAGCAGCAAGAGACAGGGCCTGGGTTCACCCCTCCACTTT	CASSKRQGLGSPLHF
-	-	TRBV13	TRBJ2-1	TGTGCCAGCAGCTCCGGGTGGGGCACGTTGAATGAGCAGTTCTTC	CASSSGWGTLNEQFF
-	-	TRBV18	TRBJ1-5	TGTGCCAGCTCACCACTTTCTTCAGTGGGAGGTCAGCCCCAGCATTTT	CASSPLSSVGGQPQHF